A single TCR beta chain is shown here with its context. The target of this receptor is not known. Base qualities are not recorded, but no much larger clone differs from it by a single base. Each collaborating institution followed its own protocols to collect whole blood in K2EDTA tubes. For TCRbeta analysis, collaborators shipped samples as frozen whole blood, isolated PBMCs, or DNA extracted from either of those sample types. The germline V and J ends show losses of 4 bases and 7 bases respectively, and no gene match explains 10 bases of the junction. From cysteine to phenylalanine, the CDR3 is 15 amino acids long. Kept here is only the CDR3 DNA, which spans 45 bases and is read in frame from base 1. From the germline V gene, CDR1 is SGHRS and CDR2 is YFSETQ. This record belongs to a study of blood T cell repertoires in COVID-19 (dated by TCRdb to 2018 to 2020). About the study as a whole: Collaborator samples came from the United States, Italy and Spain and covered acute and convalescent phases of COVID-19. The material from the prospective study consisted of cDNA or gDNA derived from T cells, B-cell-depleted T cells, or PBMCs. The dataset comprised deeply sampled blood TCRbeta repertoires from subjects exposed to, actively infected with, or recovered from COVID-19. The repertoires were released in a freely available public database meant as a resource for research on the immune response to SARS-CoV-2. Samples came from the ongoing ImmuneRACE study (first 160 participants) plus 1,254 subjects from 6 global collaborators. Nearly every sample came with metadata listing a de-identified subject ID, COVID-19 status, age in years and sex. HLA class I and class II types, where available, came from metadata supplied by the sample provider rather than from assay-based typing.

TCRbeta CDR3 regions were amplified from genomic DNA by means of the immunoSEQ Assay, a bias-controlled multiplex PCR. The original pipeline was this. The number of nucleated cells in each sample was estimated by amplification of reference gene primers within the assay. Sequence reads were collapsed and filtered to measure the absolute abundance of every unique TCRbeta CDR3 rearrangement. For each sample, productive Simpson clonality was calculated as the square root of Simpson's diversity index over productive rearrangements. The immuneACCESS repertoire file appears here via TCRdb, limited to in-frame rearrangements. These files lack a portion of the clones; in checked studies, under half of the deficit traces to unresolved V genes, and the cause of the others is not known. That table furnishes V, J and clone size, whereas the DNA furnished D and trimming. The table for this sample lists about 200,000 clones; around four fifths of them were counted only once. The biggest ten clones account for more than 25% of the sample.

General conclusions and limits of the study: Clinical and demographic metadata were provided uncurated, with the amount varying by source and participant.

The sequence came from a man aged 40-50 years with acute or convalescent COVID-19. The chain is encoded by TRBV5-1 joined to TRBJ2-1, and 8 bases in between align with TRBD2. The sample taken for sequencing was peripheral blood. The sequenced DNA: TGCGCCAGCAGCCGTGGGGCGGGAGGTTGGAATGAGCAGTTCTTC. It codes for CASSRGAGGWNEQFF.